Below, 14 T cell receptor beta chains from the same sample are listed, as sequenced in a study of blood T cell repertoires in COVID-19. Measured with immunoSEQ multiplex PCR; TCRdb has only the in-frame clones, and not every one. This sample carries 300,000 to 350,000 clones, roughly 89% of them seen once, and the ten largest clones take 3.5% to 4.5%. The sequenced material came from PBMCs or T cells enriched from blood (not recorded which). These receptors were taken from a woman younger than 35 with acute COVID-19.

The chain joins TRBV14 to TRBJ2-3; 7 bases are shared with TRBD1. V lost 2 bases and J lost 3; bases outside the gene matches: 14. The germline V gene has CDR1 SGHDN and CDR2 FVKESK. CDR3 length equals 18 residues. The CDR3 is CASSQYDNPGQLTDTQYF. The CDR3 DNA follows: TGTGCCAGCAGCCAATATGACAACCCGGGACAGCTGACAGATACGCAGTATTTT.

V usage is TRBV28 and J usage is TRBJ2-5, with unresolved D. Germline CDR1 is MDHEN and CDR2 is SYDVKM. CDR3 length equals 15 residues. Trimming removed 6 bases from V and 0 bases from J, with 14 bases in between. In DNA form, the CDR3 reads TGTGCCAGCAGCCGCCTACAGACGTACCAAGAGACCCAGTACTTC. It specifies CASSRLQTYQETQYF.

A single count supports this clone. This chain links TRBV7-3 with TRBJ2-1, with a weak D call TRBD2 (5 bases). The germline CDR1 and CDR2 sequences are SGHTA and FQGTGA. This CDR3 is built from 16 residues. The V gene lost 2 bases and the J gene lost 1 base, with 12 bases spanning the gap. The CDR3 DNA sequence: TGTGCCAGCAGCTTAGAGGGAGCCCGGTCCTACAATGAGCAGTTCTTC. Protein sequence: CASSLEGARSYNEQFF.

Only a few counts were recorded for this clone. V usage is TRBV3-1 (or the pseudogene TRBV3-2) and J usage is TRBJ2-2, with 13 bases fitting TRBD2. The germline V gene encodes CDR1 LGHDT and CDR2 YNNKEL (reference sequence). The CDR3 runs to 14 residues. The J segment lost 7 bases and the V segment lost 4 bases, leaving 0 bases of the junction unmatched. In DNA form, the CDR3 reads TGTGCCAGCAGCCGGACTAGCGGGAGCGGGGAGCTGTTTTTT. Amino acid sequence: CASSRTSGSGELFF.

CDR3 DNA: TGTGCCAGCAGCGTAGCTCGGGGAGGAGGATACGGCACCATATATTTT. Protein: CASSVARGGGYGTIYF. The gene calls are TRBV9 and TRBJ1-3; D unclear. The germline gives CDR1 SGDLS, CDR2 YYNGEE. The V and J ends lost 0 bases and 9 bases respectively, with 19 bases between them. The CDR3 is made up of 16 amino acids.

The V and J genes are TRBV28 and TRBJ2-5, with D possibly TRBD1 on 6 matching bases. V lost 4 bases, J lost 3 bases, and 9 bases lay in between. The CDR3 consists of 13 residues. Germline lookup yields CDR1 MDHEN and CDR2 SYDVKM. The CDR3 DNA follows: TGTGCCAGCAGTTCATACAGGGAAGAGACCCAGTACTTC. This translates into CASSSYREETQYF.

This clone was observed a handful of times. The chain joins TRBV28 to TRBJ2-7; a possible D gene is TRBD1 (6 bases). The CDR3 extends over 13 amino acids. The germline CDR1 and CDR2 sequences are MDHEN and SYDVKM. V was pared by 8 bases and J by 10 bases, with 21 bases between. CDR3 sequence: CASPQGSTCRQYF. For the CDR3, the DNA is TGTGCCAGCCCCCAGGGGTCTACTTGCCGTCAGTACTTC.

CDR3 in DNA: TGTGCCAGCAGATACACCCAGGGGAGCGAGCAGTACTTC. It specifies CASRYTQGSEQYF. The chain couples TRBV13 to TRBJ2-7; D possibly corresponds to TRBD1 (6 bases). This CDR3 region has 13 residues. Germline V gene data show CDR1 as PRHDT and CDR2 as FYEKMQ (reference sequence). Trimming took 6 bases from V and 6 from J, leaving 15 bases between them.

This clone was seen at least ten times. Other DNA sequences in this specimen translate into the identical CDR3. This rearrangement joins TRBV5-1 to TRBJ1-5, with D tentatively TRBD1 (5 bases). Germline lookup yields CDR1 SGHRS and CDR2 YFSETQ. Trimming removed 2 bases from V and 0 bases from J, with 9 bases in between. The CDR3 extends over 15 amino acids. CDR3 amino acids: CASSLNTGSNQPQHF. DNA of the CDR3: TGCGCCAGCAGCTTAAACACAGGTAGCAATCAGCCCCAGCATTTT.

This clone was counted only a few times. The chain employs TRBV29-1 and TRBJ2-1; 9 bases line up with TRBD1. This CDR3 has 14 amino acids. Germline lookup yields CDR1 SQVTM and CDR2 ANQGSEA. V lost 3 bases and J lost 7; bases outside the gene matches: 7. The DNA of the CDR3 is TGCAGCGTTGAGAGGGGGACAGGGAAAAATGAGCAGTTCTTC. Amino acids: CSVERGTGKNEQFF.

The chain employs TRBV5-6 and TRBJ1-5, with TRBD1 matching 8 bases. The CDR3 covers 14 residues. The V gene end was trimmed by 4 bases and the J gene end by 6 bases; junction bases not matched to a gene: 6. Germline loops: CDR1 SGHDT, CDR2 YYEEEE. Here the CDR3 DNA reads TGTGCCAGCAGCCTGACAGGGGATACTCAGCCCCAGCATTTT. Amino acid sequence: CASSLTGDTQPQHF.

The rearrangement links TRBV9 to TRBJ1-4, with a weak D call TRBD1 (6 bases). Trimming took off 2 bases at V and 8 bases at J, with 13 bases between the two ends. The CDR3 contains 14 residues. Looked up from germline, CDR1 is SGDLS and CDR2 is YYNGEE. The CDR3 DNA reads TGTGCCAGCAGCGTTACAGGGTCCGGAGAAAAACTGTTTTTT. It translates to CASSVTGSGEKLFF.

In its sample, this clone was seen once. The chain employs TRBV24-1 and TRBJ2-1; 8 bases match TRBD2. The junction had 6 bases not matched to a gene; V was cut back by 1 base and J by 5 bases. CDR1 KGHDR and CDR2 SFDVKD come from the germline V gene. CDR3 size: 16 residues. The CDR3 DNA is TGTGCCACCAGTGATTTAGGCGGGAGGATGGACAATGAGCAGTTCTTC. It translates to CATSDLGGRMDNEQFF.

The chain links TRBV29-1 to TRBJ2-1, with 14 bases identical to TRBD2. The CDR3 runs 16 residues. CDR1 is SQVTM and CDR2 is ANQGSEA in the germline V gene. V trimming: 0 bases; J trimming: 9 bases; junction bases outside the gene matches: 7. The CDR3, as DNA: TGCAGCGTTGAAGAGACTAGCGGGAGGGCCTGGGGTGAGCAGTTCTTC. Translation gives CSVEETSGRAWGEQFF.